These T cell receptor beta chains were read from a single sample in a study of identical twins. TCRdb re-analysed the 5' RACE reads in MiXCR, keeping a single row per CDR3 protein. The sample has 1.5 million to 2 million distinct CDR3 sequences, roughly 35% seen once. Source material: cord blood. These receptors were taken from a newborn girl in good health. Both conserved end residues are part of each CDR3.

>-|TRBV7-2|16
CASSRTFPTAKNIQYF
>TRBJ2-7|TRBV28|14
CASSLFRDKYEQYF
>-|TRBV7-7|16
CASSLAAEVPPYEQYF
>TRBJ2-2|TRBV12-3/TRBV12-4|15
CAGRPTDPNTGELFF
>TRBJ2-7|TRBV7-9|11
CASSPIYEQYF
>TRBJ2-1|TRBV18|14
CASSPGAVNNEQFF
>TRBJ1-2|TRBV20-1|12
CSAPTGPYSYTF
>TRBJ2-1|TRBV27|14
CASSLNSVYNEQFF
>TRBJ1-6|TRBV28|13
CASSFRPNSPLHF
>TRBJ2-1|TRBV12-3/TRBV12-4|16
CASSFGHPSSYNEQFF
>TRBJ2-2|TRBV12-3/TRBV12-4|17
CASSFGPGTANTGELFF
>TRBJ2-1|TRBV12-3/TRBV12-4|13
CASSGLAENEQFF
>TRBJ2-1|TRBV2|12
CASSPGTNEQFF
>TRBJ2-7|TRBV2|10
CASRRVEQYF
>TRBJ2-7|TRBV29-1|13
CSVGLRTPYEQYF
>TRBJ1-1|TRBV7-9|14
CASSLVLGDTEAFF
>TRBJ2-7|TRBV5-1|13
CASSPDPIVTQYF
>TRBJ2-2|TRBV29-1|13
CSVGGLSTGELFF
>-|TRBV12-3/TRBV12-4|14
CASRGTALPLEQYF